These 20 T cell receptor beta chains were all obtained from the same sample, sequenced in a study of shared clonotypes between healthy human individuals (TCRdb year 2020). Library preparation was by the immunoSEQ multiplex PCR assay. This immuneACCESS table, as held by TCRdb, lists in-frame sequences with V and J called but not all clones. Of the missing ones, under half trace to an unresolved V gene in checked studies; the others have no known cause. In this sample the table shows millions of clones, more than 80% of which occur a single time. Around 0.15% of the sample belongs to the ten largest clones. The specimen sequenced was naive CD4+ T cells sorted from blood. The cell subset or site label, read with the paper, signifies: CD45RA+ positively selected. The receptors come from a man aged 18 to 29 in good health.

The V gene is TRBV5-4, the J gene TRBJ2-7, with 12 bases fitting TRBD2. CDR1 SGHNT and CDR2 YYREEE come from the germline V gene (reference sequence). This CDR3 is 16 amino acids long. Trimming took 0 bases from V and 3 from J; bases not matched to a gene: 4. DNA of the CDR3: TGTGCCAGCAGCTTGGCCGGGACTAGCGGGCTCTACGAGCAGTACTTC. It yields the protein CASSLAGTSGLYEQYF.

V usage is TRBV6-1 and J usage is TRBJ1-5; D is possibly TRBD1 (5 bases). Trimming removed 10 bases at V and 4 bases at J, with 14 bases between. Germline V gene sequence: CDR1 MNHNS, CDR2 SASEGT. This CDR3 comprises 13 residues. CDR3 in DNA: TGTGCCACCCATGGGGCAGCTAATCAGCCCCAGCATTTT. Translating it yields CATHGAANQPQHF.

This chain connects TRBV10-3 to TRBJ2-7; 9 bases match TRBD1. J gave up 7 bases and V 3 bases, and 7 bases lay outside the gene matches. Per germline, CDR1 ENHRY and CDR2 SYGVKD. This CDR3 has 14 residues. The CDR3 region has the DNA TGTGCCATCAGTGATGATGGGGACAGGGCTGAGCAGTACTTC. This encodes CAISDDGDRAEQYF.

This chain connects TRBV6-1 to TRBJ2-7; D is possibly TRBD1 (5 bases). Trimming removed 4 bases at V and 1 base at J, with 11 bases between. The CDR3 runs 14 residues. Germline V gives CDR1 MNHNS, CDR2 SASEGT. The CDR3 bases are TGTGCCAGCAGTGTGGGGCAGATTTCCTACGAGCAGTACTTC. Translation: CASSVGQISYEQYF.

In DNA form, the CDR3 reads TGCAGCGTTCAAGCGGGAGGTTACAATGAGCAGTTCTTC. Translation gives CSVQAGGYNEQFF. The V gene is TRBV29-1, the J gene TRBJ2-1; the match to TRBD2 covers 9 bases. The CDR3 sequence is 13 residues long. Unmatched junction bases numbered 3, after V lost 5 bases and J lost 4 bases. Germline V lookup: CDR1 SQVTM, CDR2 ANQGSEA.

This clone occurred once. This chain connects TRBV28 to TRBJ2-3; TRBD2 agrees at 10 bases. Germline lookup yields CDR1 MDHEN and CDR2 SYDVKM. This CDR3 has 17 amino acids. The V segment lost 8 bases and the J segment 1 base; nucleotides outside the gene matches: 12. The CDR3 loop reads CASSLTLAGVGTDTQYF. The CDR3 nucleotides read TGTGCCAGCTCCCTGACGCTAGCGGGGGTAGGCACAGATACGCAGTATTTT.

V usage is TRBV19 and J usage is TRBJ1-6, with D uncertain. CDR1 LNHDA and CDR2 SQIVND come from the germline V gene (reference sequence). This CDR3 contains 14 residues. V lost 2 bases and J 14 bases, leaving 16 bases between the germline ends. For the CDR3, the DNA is TGTGCCAGTAGTATACGCTTGGGCAACAACACCCTCCACTTT. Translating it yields CASSIRLGNNTLHF.

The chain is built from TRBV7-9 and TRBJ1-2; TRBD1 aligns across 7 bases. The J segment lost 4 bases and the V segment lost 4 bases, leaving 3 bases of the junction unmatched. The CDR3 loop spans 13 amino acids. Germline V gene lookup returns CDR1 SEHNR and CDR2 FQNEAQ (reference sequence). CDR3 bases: TGTGCCAGCAGCTCGGGACAGATCTATGGCTACACCTTC. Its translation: CASSSGQIYGYTF.

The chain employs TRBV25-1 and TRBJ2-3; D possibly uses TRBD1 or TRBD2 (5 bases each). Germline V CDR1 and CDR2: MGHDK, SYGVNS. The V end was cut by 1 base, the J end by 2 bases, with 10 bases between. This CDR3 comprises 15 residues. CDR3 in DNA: TGTGCCAGCAGTGAATTGAGGGGAAACACAGATACGCAGTATTTT. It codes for CASSELRGNTDTQYF.

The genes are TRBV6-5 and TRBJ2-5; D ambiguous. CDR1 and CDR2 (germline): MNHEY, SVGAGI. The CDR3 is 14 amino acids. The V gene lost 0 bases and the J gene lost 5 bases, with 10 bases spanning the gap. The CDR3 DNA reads TGTGCCAGCAGTTACTCGGTAGTCCGGGAGACCCAGTACTTC. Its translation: CASSYSVVRETQYF.

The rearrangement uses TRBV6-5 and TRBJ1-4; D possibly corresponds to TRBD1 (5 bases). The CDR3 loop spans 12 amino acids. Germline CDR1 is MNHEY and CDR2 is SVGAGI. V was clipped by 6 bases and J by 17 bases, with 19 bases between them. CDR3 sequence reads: CASRQPPGRLFF. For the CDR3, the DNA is TGTGCCAGCAGACAACCCCCGGGACGGCTTTTTTTT.

The CDR3 DNA is TGTGCCAGCAGAAACACCGGGACTAATGAAAAACTGTTTTTT. Encoded protein: CASRNTGTNEKLFF. The rearrangement joins TRBV6-1 to TRBJ1-4; D not certain. Germline V lookup: CDR1 MNHNS, CDR2 SASEGT. V was trimmed by 6 bases and J by 2 bases, leaving 10 bases between them. This CDR3 has 14 amino acids.

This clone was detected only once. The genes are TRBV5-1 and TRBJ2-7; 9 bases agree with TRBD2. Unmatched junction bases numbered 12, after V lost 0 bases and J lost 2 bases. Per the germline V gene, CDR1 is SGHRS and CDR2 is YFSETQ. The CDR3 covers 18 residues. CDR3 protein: CASSLEVAGAPVPYEQYF. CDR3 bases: TGCGCCAGCAGCTTGGAAGTAGCGGGGGCTCCAGTCCCCTACGAGCAGTACTTC.

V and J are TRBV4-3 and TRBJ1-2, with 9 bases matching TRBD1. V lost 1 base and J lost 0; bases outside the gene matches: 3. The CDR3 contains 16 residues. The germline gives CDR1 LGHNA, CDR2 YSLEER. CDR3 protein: CASSQVTGGANYGYTF. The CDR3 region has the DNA TGCGCCAGCAGCCAAGTGACAGGGGGGGCTAACTATGGCTACACCTTC.

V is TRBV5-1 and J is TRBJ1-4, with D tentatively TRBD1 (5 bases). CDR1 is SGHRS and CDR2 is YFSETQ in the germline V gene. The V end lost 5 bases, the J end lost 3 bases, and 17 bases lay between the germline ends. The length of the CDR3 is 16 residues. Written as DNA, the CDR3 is TGCGCCAGCAGGACTACCGTCCAGGGTGCTAATGAAAAACTGTTTTTT. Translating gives CASRTTVQGANEKLFF.

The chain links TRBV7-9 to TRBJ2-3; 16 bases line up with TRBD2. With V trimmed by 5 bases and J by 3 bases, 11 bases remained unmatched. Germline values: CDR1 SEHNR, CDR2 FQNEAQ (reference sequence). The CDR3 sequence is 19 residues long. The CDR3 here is CASSPRGTSGRARTDTQYF. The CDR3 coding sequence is TGTGCCAGCAGCCCAAGAGGGACTAGCGGGAGGGCAAGGACAGATACGCAGTATTTT.

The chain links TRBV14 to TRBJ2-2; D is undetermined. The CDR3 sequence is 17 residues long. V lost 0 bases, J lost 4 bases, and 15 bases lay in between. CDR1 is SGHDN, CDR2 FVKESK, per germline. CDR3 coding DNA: TGTGCCAGCAGCCAAGACCAATCCCGGACGGTCACCGGGGAGCTGTTTTTT. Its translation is CASSQDQSRTVTGELFF.

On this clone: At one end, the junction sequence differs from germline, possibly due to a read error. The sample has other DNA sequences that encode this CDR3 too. CDR3 DNA: TGTGCTAGCAGCCCGGGGCAGGGAGAGACCCAGTACTTC. Its translation is CASSPGQGETQYF. V and J are TRBV7-7 and TRBJ2-5; D possibly matches TRBD1 or TRBD2 (5 bases each). The CDR3 extends over 13 amino acids. Germline CDR1 and CDR2: SSHAT and FNYEAQ (reference sequence).

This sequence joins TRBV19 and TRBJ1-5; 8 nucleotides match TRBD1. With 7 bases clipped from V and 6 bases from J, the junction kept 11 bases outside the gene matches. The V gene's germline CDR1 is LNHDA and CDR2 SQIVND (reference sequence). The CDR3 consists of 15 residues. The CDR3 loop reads CASNLVAGGGQPQHF. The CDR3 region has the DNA TGTGCCAGTAACCTGGTGGCAGGGGGCGGTCAGCCCCAGCATTTT.

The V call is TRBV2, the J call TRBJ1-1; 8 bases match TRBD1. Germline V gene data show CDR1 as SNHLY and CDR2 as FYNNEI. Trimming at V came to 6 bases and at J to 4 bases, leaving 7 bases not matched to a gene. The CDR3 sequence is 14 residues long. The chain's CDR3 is CASRGDRQFTEAFF. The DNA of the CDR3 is TGTGCCAGCAGAGGGGACAGGCAGTTCACTGAAGCTTTCTTT.